This TCR beta chain was captured in a study of a mutant IDH1 vaccine in newly diagnosed glioma. Background on the study: Vaccination began 4-6 weeks post radiotherapy alone, or with temozolomide cycles. Mean patient age was around 40 years; around 60% were male and approximately 40% female.

The germline gives CDR1 WNHNN, CDR2 SYGVQD (reference sequence). The CDR3 extends over 17 amino acids. The germline V and J ends were trimmed by 6 bases and 4 bases, with 22 bases remaining between them. The table came from immunoSEQ multiplex PCR; TCRdb's copy has only in-frame clones and leaves some out. The sample yields fewer than 45,000 clones, 75% to 90% seen once. Comments on this clone: Its target is not known.

This sample's time point: week 35, safety follow-up. Every vaccination contained 300 ug of the mutant IDH1 20-mer peptide and was paired with topical imiquimod. The origin of this receptor is a man aged 35-49 years with glioma. V is TRBV10-1 and J is TRBJ2-1, with no clear D. The material sequenced was PBMCs, taken from a glioma patient whose treatment included an IDH1 peptide vaccine. CDR3 loop: CASSPSLQSRRYNEQFF. CDR3 nucleotides: TGCGCCAGCAGCCCCTCTCTACAGTCCCGAAGATACAATGAGCAGTTCTTC.